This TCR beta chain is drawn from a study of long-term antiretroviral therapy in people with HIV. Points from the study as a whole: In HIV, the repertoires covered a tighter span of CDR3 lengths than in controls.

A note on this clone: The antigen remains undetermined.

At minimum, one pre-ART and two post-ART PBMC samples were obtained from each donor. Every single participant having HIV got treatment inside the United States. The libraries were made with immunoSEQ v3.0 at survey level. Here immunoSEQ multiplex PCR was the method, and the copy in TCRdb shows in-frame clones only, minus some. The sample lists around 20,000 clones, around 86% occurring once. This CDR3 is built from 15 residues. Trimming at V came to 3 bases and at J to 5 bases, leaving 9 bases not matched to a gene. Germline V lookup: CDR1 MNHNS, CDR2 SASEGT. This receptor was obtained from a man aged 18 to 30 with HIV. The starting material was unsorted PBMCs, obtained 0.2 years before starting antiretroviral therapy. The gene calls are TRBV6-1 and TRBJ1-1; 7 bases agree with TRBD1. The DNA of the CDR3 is TGTGCCAGCAGTGATAACAGGGGAGTGGGGACTGAAGCTTTCTTT. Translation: CASSDNRGVGTEAFF.